What follows describes a single TCR beta chain. Assay used: immunoSEQ multiplex PCR; TCRdb lists only in-frame clones, some missing. The profile shows roughly 59,000 clones, about 94% of them singletons. The data originate from a study of T cell changes during pregnancy in multiple sclerosis. Germline loops: CDR1 MNHEY, CDR2 SVGAGI. The CDR3 length is 14 residues. With 6 bases clipped from V and 5 bases from J, the junction kept 9 bases outside the gene matches. This clonotype was obtained from a female donor with multiple sclerosis, enrolled in a pregnancy study. The chain carries TRBV6-5 and TRBJ2-5, with 7 bases identical to TRBD1. Here the sequenced sample was CD8+ T cells from peripheral blood mononuclear cells, taken in the second trimester of pregnancy. CDR3 residues: CASRPTGAGETQYF. CDR3 sequence (DNA): TGTGCCAGCAGGCCTACAGGGGCCGGGGAGACCCAGTACTTC.